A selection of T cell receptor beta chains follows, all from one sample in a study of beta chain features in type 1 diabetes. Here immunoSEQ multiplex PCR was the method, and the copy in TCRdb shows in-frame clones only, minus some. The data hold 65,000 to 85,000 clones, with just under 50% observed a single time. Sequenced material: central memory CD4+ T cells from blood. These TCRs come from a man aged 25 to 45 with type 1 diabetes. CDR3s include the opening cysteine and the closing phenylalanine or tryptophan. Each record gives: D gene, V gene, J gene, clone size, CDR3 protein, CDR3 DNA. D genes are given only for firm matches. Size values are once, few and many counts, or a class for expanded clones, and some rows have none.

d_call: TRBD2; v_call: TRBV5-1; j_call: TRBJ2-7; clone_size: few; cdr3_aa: CASSGGLSLAGGSFISYEQYF; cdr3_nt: TGCGCCAGCAGCGGGGGACTAAGCCTAGCGGGAGGGTCCTTCATCTCCTACGAGCAGTACTTC
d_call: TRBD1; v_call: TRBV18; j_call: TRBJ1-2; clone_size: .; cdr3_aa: CASSIGQALDGYTF; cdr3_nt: TGTGCCAGCTCTATAGGACAGGCGTTGGATGGCTACACCTTC
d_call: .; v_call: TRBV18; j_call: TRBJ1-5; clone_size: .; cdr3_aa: CASSRAANQPQHF; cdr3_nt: TGTGCCAGCTCACGCGCAGCGAATCAGCCCCAGCATTTT
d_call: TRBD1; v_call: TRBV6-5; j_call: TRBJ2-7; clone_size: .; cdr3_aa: CASSYSRQGAGEQYF; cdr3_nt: TGTGCCAGCAGTTACTCTAGGCAGGGGGCGGGCGAGCAGTACTTC
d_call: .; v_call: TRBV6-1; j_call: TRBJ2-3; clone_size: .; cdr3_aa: CASRRERTLSDTQYF; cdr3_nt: TGTGCCAGCAGAAGGGAGCGGACCCTTTCAGATACGCAGTATTTT
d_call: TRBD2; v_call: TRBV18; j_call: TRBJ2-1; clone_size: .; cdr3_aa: CASSPPGTSGYNEQFF; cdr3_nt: TGTGCCAGCTCACCACCAGGGACTAGCGGTTACAATGAGCAGTTCTTC
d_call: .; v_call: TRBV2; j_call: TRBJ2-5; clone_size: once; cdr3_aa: CASNRGQETQYF; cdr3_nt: TGTGCCAGCAATCGGGGTCAAGAGACCCAGTACTTC
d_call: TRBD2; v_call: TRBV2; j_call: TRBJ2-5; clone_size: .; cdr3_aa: CASSLGLVGTQYF; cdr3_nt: TGTGCCAGCAGTTTGGGACTAGTTGGGACCCAGTACTTC
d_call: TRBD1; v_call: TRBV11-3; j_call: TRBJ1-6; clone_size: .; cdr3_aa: CASSQGTGRNSPLHF; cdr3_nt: TGTGCCAGCAGCCAAGGGACAGGGCGCAATTCACCCCTCCACTTT
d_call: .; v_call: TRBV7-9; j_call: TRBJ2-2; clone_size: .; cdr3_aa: CASSPDSNTGELFF; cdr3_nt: TGTGCCAGCAGCCCGGACAGTAACACCGGGGAGCTGTTTTTT
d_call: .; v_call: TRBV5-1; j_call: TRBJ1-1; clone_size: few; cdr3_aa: CASSETTGNTEAFF; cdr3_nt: TGCGCCAGCAGCGAAACGACAGGGAACACTGAAGCTTTCTTT
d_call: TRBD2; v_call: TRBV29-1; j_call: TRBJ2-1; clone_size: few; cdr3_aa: CSVEEAGGAVEQFF; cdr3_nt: TGCAGCGTGGAGGAAGCGGGAGGGGCGGTTGAGCAGTTCTTC